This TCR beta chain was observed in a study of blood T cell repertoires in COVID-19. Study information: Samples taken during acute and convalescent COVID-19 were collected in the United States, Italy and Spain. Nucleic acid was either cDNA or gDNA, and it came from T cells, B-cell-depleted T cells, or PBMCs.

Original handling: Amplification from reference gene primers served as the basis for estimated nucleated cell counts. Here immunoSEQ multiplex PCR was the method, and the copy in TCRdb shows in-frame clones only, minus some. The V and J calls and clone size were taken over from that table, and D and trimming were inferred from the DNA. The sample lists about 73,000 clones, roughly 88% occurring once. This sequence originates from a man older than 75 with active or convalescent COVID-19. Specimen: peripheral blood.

The CDR3 bases are TGTGCCAGCACCCTGCAGCGGGGCTACGAGCAGTACTTC. It encodes CASTLQRGYEQYF. The chain recombines TRBV7-2 with TRBJ2-7, with 7 bases aligning to TRBD2. Germline trimming cut 7 bases from V and 3 bases from J; bases unmatched to any gene: 6. Germline V gene sequence: CDR1 SGHTA, CDR2 FQGNSA. The CDR3 is made up of 13 amino acids.